The 9 T cell receptor beta chains below all came from one sample that was sequenced in a study of cytomegalovirus exposure and HLA in healthy donors. Libraries were prepared by immunoSEQ multiplex PCR; TCRdb keeps only in-frame clonotypes and omits some of them. The sample carries around 300,000 clones, approximately 86% recorded once. The sequencing sample was made of PBMCs. These receptors were collected from a woman younger than 35 in good health and CMV-seronegative.

The CDR3 here is CACYRDRGSEQYF. The CDR3 DNA is TGTGCCTGCTACCGGGACAGGGGCTCCGAGCAGTACTTC. The chain employs TRBV30 and TRBJ2-7; 10 bases are a match to TRBD1. Germline V gives CDR1 GTSNPN, CDR2 SVGIG (reference sequence). Trimming took 6 bases from V and 6 from J; bases not matched to a gene: 8. The CDR3 runs 13 residues.

This sequence joins TRBV15 and TRBJ1-5; a possible D gene is TRBD1 (6 bases). The CDR3 length is 14 residues. Germline-derived CDR1 and CDR2 are LNHNV and YYDKDF (reference sequence). Trimming removed 10 bases at V and 4 bases at J, with 17 bases between. The CDR3 protein is CAIARGAGNQPQHF. CDR3 DNA sequence: TGTGCCATCGCGCGGGGGGCAGGGAATCAGCCCCAGCATTTT.

V usage is TRBV10-3 and J usage is TRBJ1-5, with D tentatively TRBD1 (6 bases). The ends were cut back, 10 bases at V and 6 bases at J, with 22 bases in the middle. From germline, CDR1 is ENHRY and CDR2 SYGVKD. The CDR3 loop spans 15 amino acids. Here the CDR3 DNA reads TGTGCCACCTCCTGGGGGCAGGGGATCGCTCAGCCCCAGCATTTT. It specifies CATSWGQGIAQPQHF.

The chain employs TRBV28 and TRBJ1-6; D possibly corresponds to TRBD1 (5 bases). CDR1 is MDHEN, CDR2 SYDVKM, per germline. Trimming took off 5 bases at V and 7 bases at J, with 18 bases between the two ends. CDR3 length equals 16 residues. CDR3 amino acids: CASSPPTAKGNSPLHF. The CDR3 region has the DNA TGTGCCAGCAGTCCACCGACAGCAAAGGGGAATTCACCCCTCCACTTT.

The rearrangement uses TRBV5-1 and TRBJ1-4, with a tentative D call TRBD1 (5 bases). Trimming cost V 0 bases and J 8 bases, with 14 bases left between them. Germline-derived CDR1 and CDR2 are SGHRS and YFSETQ. The length of the CDR3 is 15 residues. CDR3 DNA sequence: TGCGCCAGCAGCTTGGGTGTAGGGGCGGGAGAAAAACTGTTTTTT. Its translation is CASSLGVGAGEKLFF.

The CDR3 region is CASSLGGRDYEQYF. CDR3 nucleotides: TGTGCCAGCAGCTTAGGGGGCAGGGACTACGAGCAGTACTTC. The chain employs TRBV7-6 and TRBJ2-7; weak D call: TRBD1 (5 bases). Trimming left V 1 base short and J 3 bases short, with 10 bases between. The germline gives CDR1 SGHVS, CDR2 FNYEAQ. The CDR3 loop spans 14 amino acids.

This chain joins TRBV18 and TRBJ1-5; 12 bases agree with TRBD1. Germline-derived CDR1 and CDR2 are KGHSH and LQKENI. This CDR3 has 17 amino acids. V trimming: 6 bases; J trimming: 0 bases; junction bases outside the gene matches: 6. The CDR3 DNA reads as TGTGCCAGCTCGCTAGGGACAGGGGGCTATAGCAATCAGCCCCAGCATTTT. This encodes CASSLGTGGYSNQPQHF.

J is TRBJ2-7 and V is TRBV5-6; D is perhaps TRBD2 (5 bases). CDR1 and CDR2 (germline): SGHDT, YYEEEE. The CDR3 spans 15 residues. V gave up 4 bases and J gave up 4 bases, with 18 bases separating them. The CDR3 region is CASSPGSAPLYEQYF. CDR3 sequence (DNA): TGTGCCAGCAGCCCGGGAAGCGCCCCACTTTACGAGCAGTACTTC.

Comments on this clone: At the DNA level, this CDR3 is encoded by other sequences in the same sample as well. V usage is TRBV5-4 and J usage is TRBJ2-7; D gene unclear. Trimming removed 0 bases at V and 3 bases at J, with 4 bases between. CDR1 SGHNT and CDR2 YYREEE come from the germline V gene (reference sequence). The CDR3 consists of 12 residues. In DNA, the CDR3 is TGTGCCAGCAGCTTGGACTACTACGAGCAGTACTTC. Translating gives CASSLDYYEQYF.